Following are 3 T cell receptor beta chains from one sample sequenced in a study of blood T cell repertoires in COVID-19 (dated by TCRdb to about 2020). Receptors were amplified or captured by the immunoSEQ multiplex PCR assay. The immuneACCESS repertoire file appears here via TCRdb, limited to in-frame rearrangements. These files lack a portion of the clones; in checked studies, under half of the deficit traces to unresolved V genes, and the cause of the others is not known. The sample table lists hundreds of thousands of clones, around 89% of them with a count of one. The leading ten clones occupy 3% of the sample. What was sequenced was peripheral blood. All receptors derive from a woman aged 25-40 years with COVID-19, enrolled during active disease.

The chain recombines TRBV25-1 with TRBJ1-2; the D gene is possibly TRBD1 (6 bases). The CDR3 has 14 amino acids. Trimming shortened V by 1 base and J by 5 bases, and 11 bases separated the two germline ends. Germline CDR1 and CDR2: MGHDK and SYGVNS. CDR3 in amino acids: CASSEWGQAYGYTF. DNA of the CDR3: TGTGCCAGCAGTGAATGGGGGCAGGCATATGGCTACACCTTC.

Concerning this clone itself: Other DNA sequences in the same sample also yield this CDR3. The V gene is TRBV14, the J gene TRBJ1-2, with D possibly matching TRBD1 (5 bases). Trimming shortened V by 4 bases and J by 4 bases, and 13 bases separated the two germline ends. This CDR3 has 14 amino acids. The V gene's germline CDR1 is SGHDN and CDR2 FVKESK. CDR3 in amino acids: CASSPPGGGYGYTF. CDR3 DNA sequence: TGTGCCAGCAGCCCTCCCGGGGGGGGCTATGGCTACACCTTC.

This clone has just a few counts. This CDR3 is CAISAETVKDTQYF. DNA for the CDR3: TGTGCCATCAGTGCCGAGACTGTGAAGGATACGCAGTATTTT. The V gene is TRBV10-3, the J gene TRBJ2-3; no definite D call. Germline lookup yields CDR1 ENHRY and CDR2 SYGVKD. CDR3 length equals 14 residues. The V gene lost 4 bases and the J gene lost 6 bases, with 14 bases spanning the gap.